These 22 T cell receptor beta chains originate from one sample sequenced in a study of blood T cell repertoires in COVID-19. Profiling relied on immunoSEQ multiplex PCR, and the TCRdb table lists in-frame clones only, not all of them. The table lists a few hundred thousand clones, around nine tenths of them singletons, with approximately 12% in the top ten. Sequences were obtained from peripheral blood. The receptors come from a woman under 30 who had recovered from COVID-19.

CDR3 protein: CASSSTLAGGFYEQYF. The CDR3 region has the DNA TGTGCCAGCAGTTCCACACTAGCGGGAGGGTTCTACGAGCAGTACTTC. The chain combines TRBV28 with TRBJ2-7; 13 bases align to TRBD2. The length of the CDR3 is 16 residues. Germline CDR1 is MDHEN and CDR2 is SYDVKM. With V trimmed by 4 bases and J by 3 bases, 6 bases remained unmatched.

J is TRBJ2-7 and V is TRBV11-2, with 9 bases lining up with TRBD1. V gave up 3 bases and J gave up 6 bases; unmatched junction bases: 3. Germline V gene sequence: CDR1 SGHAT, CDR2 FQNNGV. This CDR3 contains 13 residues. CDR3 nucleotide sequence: TGTGCCAGCAGCTTTGGGACAGGGCTCGAGCAGTACTTC. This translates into CASSFGTGLEQYF.

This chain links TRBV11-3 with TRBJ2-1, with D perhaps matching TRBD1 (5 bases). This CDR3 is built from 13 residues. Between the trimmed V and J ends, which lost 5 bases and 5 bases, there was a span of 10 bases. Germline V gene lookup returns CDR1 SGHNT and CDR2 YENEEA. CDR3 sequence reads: CASSPRGNNEQFF. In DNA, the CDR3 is TGTGCCAGCAGCCCAAGGGGAAACAATGAGCAGTTCTTC.

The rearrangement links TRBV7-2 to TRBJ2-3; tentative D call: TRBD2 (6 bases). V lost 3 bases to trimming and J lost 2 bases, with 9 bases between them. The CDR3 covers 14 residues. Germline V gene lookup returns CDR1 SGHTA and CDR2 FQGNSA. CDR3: CASSFGGTTDTQYF. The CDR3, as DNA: TGTGCCAGCAGCTTCGGCGGGACCACAGATACGCAGTATTTT.

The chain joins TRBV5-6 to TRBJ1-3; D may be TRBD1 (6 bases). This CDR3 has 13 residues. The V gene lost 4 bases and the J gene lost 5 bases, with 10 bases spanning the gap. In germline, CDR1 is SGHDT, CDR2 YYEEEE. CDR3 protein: CASSPQGRNTIYF. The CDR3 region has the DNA TGTGCCAGCAGCCCACAGGGAAGAAACACCATATATTTT. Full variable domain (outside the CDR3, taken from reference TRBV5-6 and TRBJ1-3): DAGVTQSPTHLIKTRGQQVTLRCSPKSGHDTVSWYQQALGQGPQFIFQYYEEEERQRGNFPDRFSGHQFPNYSSELNVNALLLGDSALYLCASSPQGRNTIYFGEGSWLTVV.

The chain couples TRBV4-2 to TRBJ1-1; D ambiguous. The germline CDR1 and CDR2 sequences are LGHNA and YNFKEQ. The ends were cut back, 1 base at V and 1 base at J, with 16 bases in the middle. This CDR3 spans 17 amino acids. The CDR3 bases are TGTGCCAGCAGCCAAGGACGATGGAGCATGGAGAACACTGAAGCTTTCTTT. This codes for CASSQGRWSMENTEAFF.

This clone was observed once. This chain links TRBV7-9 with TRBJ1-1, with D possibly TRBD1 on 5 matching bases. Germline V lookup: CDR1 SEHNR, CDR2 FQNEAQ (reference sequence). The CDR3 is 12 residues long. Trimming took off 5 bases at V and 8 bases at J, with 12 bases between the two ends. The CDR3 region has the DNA TGTGCCAGCAGCCCGGTTCAGGGAGAAGCTTTCTTT. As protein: CASSPVQGEAFF. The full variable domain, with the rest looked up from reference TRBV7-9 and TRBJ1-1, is DTGVSQNPRHKITKRGQNVTFRCDPISEHNRLYWYRQTLGQGPEFLTYFQNEAQLEKSRLLSDRFSAERPKGSFSTLEIQRTEQGDSAMYLCASSPVQGEAFFGQGTRLTVV.

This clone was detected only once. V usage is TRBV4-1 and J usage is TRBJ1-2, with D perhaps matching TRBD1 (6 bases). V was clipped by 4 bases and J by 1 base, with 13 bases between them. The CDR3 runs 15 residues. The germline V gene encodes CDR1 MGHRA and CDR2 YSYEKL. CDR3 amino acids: CASSPPAGVNYGYTF. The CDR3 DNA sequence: TGCGCCAGCAGCCCCCCGGCAGGGGTTAACTATGGCTACACCTTC.

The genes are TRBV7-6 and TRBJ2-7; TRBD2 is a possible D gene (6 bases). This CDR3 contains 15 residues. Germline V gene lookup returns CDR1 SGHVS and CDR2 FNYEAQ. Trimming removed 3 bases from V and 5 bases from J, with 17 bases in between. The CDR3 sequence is CASSFRWDSRNEQYF. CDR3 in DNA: TGTGCCAGCAGCTTTAGGTGGGACTCCCGAAACGAGCAGTACTTC.

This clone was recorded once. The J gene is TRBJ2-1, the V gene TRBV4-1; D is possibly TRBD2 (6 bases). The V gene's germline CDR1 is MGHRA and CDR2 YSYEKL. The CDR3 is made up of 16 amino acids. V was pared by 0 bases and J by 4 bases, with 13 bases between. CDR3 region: CASSQETRQKYNEQFF. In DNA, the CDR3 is TGCGCCAGCAGCCAAGAGACTAGGCAAAAGTACAATGAGCAGTTCTTC.

CDR3 nucleotides: TGTGCCAGCAGTTGGGGCGGTACTGAAGCTTTCTTT. This translates into CASSWGGTEAFF. The chain links TRBV12-3 or TRBV12-4 to TRBJ1-1, with D maybe TRBD1 (5 bases). Trimming took off 4 bases at V and 5 bases at J, with 8 bases between the two ends. This CDR3 has 12 residues.

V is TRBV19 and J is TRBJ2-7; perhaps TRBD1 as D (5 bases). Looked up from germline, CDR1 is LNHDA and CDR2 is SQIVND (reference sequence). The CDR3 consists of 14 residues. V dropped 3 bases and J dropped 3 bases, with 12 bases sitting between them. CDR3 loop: CASSMGQGNYEQYF. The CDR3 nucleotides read TGTGCCAGTAGTATGGGGCAGGGAAACTACGAGCAGTACTTC. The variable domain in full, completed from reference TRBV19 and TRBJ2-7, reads DGGITQSPKYLFRKEGQNVTLSCEQNLNHDAMYWYRQDPGQGLRLIYYSQIVNDFQKGDIAEGYSVSREKKESFPLTVTSAQKNPTAFYLCASSMGQGNYEQYFGPGTRLTVT.

The chain's CDR3 is CASSPRDNEQFF. The CDR3 region has the DNA TGTGCCAGCAGTCCCCGGGACAATGAGCAGTTCTTC. This chain joins TRBV6-2 or TRBV6-3 and TRBJ2-1; D unclear. Trimming cost V 5 bases and J 5 bases, with 7 bases left between them. Germline CDR1 reads MNHEY; CDR2 reads SVGEGT. CDR3 length: 12 residues.

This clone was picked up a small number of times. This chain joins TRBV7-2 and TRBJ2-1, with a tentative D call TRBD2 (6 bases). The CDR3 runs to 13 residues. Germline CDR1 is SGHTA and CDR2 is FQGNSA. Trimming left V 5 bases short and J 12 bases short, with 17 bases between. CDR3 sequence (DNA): TGTGCCAGCAGCGTACTAGCTGCCGCGGGGCAGTTCTTC. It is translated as CASSVLAAAGQFF.

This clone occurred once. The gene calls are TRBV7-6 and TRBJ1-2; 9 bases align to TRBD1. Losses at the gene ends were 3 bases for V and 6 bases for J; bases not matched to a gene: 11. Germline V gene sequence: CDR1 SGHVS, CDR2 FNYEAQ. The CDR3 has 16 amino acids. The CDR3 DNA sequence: TGTGCCAGCAGCTTGGGACAGGGAGGCAGATACCATGGCTACACCTTC. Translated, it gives CASSLGQGGRYHGYTF.

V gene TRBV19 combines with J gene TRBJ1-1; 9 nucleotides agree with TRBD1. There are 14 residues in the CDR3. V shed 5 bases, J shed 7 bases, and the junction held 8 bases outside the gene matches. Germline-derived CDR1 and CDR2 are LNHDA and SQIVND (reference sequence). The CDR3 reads CASSVTGGAGEAFF. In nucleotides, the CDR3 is TGTGCCAGTAGTGTAACAGGGGGCGCCGGTGAAGCTTTCTTT. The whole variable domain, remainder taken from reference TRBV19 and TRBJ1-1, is DGGITQSPKYLFRKEGQNVTLSCEQNLNHDAMYWYRQDPGQGLRLIYYSQIVNDFQKGDIAEGYSVSREKKESFPLTVTSAQKNPTAFYLCASSVTGGAGEAFFGQGTRLTVV.

Here the CDR3 reads CASSLGQDQPQHF. The CDR3 nucleotides read TGTGCCAGCAGCTTGGGACAGGATCAGCCCCAGCATTTT. V usage is TRBV7-9 and J usage is TRBJ1-5, with 8 bases aligning to TRBD1. The junction had 0 bases not matched to a gene; V was cut back by 3 bases and J by 5 bases. The germline CDR1 and CDR2 sequences are SEHNR and FQNEAQ (reference sequence). The CDR3 length is 13 residues.

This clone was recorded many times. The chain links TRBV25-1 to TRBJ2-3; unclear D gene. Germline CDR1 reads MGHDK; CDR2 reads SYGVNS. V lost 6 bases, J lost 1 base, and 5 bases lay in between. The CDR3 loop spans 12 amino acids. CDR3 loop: CASSVRTDTQYF. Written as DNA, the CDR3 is TGTGCCAGCAGCGTTCGCACAGATACGCAGTATTTT.

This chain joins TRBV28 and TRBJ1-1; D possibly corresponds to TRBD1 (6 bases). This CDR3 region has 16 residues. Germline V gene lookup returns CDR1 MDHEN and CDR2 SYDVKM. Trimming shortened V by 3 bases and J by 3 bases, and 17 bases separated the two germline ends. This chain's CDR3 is CASSFDSKQGYTEAFF. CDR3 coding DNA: TGTGCCAGCAGTTTCGATTCTAAACAGGGTTACACTGAAGCTTTCTTT.

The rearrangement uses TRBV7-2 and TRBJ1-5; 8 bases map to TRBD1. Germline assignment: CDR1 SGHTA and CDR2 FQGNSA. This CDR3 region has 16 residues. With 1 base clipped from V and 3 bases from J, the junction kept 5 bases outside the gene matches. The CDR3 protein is CASSLGHRGVNQPQHF. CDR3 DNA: TGTGCCAGCAGCTTAGGGCACAGGGGGGTCAATCAGCCCCAGCATTTT.

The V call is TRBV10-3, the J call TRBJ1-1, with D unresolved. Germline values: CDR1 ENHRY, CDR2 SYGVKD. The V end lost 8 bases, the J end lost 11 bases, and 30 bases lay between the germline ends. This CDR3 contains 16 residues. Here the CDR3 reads CAIPLGGVIFMSEAFF. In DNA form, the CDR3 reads TGTGCCATCCCGTTAGGAGGCGTCATCTTTATGTCGGAGGCTTTCTTT.

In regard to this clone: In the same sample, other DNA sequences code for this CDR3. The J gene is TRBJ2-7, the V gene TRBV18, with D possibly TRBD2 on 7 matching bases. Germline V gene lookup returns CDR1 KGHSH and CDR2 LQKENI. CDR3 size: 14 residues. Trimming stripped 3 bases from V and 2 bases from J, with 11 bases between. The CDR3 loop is CASSPRGGTYEQYF. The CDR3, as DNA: TGTGCCAGCTCACCCCGCGGGGGCACCTACGAGCAGTACTTC.